This entry features one TCR beta chain sequence. Donors showed nominal health when sampled, although they likely had unrecorded immune exposures. The data stem from a study of cytomegalovirus exposure and HLA in healthy donors. CDR3 size: 12 residues. Per germline, CDR1 MDHEN and CDR2 SYDVKM. Trimming removed 5 bases at V and 13 bases at J, with 17 bases between. 13 Jbeta primers and 60 Vbeta primers were used for the PCR. Clones were sequenced by immunoSEQ multiplex PCR, and TCRdb holds only the in-frame ones, with some missing. The sample shows roughly 120,000 clones, roughly four fifths of them seen only once.

The V and J genes are TRBV28 and TRBJ1-2; D is undetermined. The receptor was derived from a male donor in good health and CMV-seropositive. Sequencing input: PBMCs. In DNA, the CDR3 is TGTGCCAGCAGTCCCCCTCTGAAGAGTCTCACCTTC. Its protein product is CASSPPLKSLTF.